The T cell receptor (beta chain) described here comes from a study of blood T cell repertoires in COVID-19. Study information: The study drew acute and convalescent COVID-19 samples from the United States, Italy and Spain. Sources were T cells, B-cell-depleted T cells, or PBMCs; the material itself was cDNA or gDNA.

V lost 6 bases and J lost 6; bases outside the gene matches: 2. CDR3 size: 14 residues. Germline V gives CDR1 MNHNY, CDR2 SVGAGI (reference sequence). Assay: immunoSEQ multiplex PCR; the TCRdb copy retains only in-frame clones and omits some. The table has roughly 140,000 clones, 70% to 90% seen once. This clone was picked up one time. During active infection, Seattle patients enrolled and were then monitored through disease. The V gene is TRBV6-6, the J gene TRBJ1-6, with TRBD1 matching 10 bases. This clonotype was obtained from a woman aged 55-70 years with COVID-19, enrolled during active disease. Sequences were obtained from peripheral blood. CDR3 nucleotide sequence: TGTGCCAGCAGGCGACAGGGGGCTAATTCACCCCTCCACTTT. This gives the protein CASRRQGANSPLHF.